This paragraph reports one T cell receptor beta chain. Its antigen is currently not known. No qualities accompany the bases; no much larger clone lies one base away. The data were taken from a study of OX40 agonist ivuxolimab in advanced cancers. With regard to the full study: Ivuxolimab was a fully human IgG2 agonistic monoclonal antibody targeting the costimulatory receptor OX40 (CD134). Intravenous ivuxolimab was administered to patients every 2 weeks at six dose levels: 0.01, 0.1, 0.3, 1.5, 3 and 10 mg/kg. Among the roughly 52 dose-escalation patients, 19 had hepatocellular carcinoma, about 15 melanoma, 9 renal cell carcinoma and 9 head and neck cancer. In the dose-escalation cohort, 70% to 85% of patients were male, and the mean age was 60 years with a range of about 20 to 80. Prior anti-PD-1, anti-PD-L1 or anti-CTLA-4 therapy was permitted, and approximately 42% of dose-escalation patients had received checkpoint inhibitors. Partial responses occurred in three dose-escalation patients: two with cutaneous melanoma and one with hepatocellular carcinoma. Peripheral TCRbeta sequencing was intended to test whether TCR sequence diversity was altered and clonal T-cell expansion was caused by ivuxolimab. The paper reports the monotherapy dose-escalation portion (N of about 50 patients) of the phase I ivuxolimab trial.

Study-level results and caveats: Which antigens the clonally expanded peripheral T cells were specific for was not determined. On average, CD8+ T cells showed more expanded clones than CD4+ T cells after ivuxolimab. In the 0.1-3.0 mg/kg groups, partial responders were among the patients with the lowest normalized peripheral clonal expansion, particularly in CD8+ T cells. Low levels of normalized T-cell clonal expansion were also seen in some patients who did not respond. At doses of 0.1 to 3.0 mg/kg, clonal expansion of both CD4+ and CD8+ blood T cells was observed from baseline to week 6.

Patients with a history of autoimmune disease or receiving systemic immunosuppression were excluded from the trial. Peripheral blood for TCR sequencing was collected from all dose cohorts at baseline, on cycle 4 day 1, and on cycle 7 day 1. Samples were obtained from an open-label, multicenter, first-in-human phase I dose-escalation trial of ivuxolimab. Adults with locally advanced or metastatic melanoma, renal cell, hepatocellular, or head and neck squamous cell carcinoma were enrolled in the trial. CD4+ and CD8+ T cells were sorted separately from peripheral blood before TCR sequencing. For sequencing of the TCRbeta CDR3 region, genomic DNA was extracted from the sorted cells. The immunoSEQ Assay was used for sequencing of TCRbeta CDR3 regions. Drawn from immuneACCESS, this table holds only the in-frame rearrangements with V and J called that TCRdb kept. Clones are partly lost; checked studies trace under half to an unresolved V gene and leave the rest unexplained. The sample table lists fewer than 55,000 clones, over 75% of them with a count of one. Approximately 0.62% of the sample lies in the top ten.

For CDR1 and CDR2, the germline V gene lists MNHEY and SVGAGI. The V end loses 6 bases and the J end loses 5 bases, and a stretch of 11 bases separates them. Inclusive of the bounding cysteine and phenylalanine, the CDR3 is 14 residues long. Kept here is only the CDR3 DNA, which spans 42 bases and is read in frame from base 1. The sequences come from CD4+ or CD8+ T cells sorted from blood, collected in a trial of the OX40 agonist ivuxolimab. This TCR came from an adult with an advanced solid tumor such as melanoma, head and neck, liver or kidney cancer. The sequence joins TRBV6-5 to TRBJ1-6, with no confidently assigned D gene. This receptor carries the CDR3 CASRRLRNNSPLHF. The sequenced DNA is TGTGCCAGCAGAAGGCTACGAAATAATTCACCCCTCCACTTT.